This entry concerns a single TCR beta chain. Its antigen is unidentified. The record originates from a study of cytomegalovirus exposure and HLA in healthy donors. This CDR3 has 15 amino acids. CDR1 is SGDLS, CDR2 YYNGEE, per germline. V shed 3 bases and J 4 bases; nucleotides not matched to a gene: 8. Findings and caveats of the study: The study recorded more than 150 TCR beta chains that were cytomegalovirus-associated. Prior analysis indicated that the majority of TCR beta V segments exhibited productivity approximately 87% or approximately 30% of the time. V- and J-gene trimming in TCR beta was tied to a missense DCLRE1C variant by an analysis performed later.

A multiplex PCR was run with 60 Vbeta primers and 13 Jbeta primers. Profiled with immunoSEQ multiplex PCR; TCRdb holds only in-frame clones, not every one. The profile shows over 150,000 clones, about 72% of them singletons. This TCR was recovered from a man aged 55 to 70 in good health and CMV-seronegative. The source material was PBMCs. The rearrangement uses TRBV9 and TRBJ2-7; 9 bases are shared with TRBD2. The CDR3 loop reads CASSEGSGSLYEQYF. The CDR3 region has the DNA TGTGCCAGCAGCGAAGGTAGCGGGAGCCTTTACGAGCAGTACTTC.